This T cell receptor beta chain originates from a study of PD-L1 blockade in urothelial cancer. Study as a whole: Median T cell yield from blood was 130,000 to 150,000.

TCRdb's table, derived via immunoSEQ multiplex PCR, lists solely in-frame clones and lacks some. The sample records roughly 100,000 clones, around four fifths being singletons. Indicated time point: peripheral blood 6 weeks after treatment start. All patients carried locally advanced or metastatic urothelial carcinoma. The V end lost 4 bases, the J end lost 5 bases, and 10 bases lay between the germline ends. From germline, CDR1 is MNHNS and CDR2 SASEGT. This CDR3 contains 13 residues. The receptor was derived from a man in his 70s with urothelial cancer. The sample was PBMCs, taken around atezolizumab (anti-PD-L1) treatment. The chain couples TRBV6-1 to TRBJ2-3; D possibly corresponds to TRBD1 (6 bases). In nucleotides, the CDR3 is TGTGCCAGCAGTGGGGAAGGGGGAGATACGCAGTATTTT. Protein sequence: CASSGEGGDTQYF.